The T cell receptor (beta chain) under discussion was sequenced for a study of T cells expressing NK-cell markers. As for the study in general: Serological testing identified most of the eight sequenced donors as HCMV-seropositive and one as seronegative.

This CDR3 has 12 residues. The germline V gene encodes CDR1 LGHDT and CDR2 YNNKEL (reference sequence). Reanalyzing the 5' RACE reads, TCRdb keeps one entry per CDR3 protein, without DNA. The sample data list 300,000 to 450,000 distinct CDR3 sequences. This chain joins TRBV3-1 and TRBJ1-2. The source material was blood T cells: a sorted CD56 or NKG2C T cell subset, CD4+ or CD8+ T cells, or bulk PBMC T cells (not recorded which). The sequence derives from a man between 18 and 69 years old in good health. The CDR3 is CASSVTDYGYTF.